The present T cell receptor (beta chain) was sequenced within a study of early T cells in non-severe SARS-CoV-2 infection. Trimming left V 5 bases short and J 4 bases short, with 16 bases between. CDR1 SGHTA and CDR2 FQGTGA come from the germline V gene. The CDR3 totals 15 residues. There are many counts of this clonotype. MiXCR, run by TCRdb on the 5' RACE reads, gives a single entry per CDR3 protein. The sample yields roughly 63,000 distinct CDR3 sequences, 10% to 15% seen once. The sequence came from an adult who was a healthcare worker with PCR-confirmed SARS-CoV-2 infection or an uninfected control (not recorded which). Source material: whole blood. The gene calls are TRBV7-3 and TRBJ2-3; D possibly matches TRBD1 or TRBD2 (5 bases each). CDR3 sequence reads: CASSPTGTFADTQYF. DNA for the CDR3: TGTGCCAGCAGCCCCACCGGGACCTTCGCAGATACGCAGTATTTT.